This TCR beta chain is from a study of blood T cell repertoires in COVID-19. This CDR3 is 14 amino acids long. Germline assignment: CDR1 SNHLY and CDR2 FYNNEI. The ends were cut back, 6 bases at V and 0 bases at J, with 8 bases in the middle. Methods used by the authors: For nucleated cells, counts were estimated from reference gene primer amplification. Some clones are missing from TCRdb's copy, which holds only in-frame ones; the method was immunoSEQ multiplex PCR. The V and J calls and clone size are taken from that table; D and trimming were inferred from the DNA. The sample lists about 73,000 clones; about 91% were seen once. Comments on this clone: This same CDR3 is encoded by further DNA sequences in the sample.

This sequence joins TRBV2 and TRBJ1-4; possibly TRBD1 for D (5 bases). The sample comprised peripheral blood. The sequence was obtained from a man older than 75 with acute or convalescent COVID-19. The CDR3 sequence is CASSDRATNEKLFF. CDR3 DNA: TGTGCCAGCAGCGACAGAGCAACTAATGAAAAACTGTTTTTT.